This T cell receptor (beta chain) was documented in a study of metastatic and nonmetastatic thyroid tumors. Every patient was untreated before thyroid surgery. The CDR3 length is 16 residues. Looked up from germline, CDR1 is MGHRA and CDR2 is YSYEKL. Deletions cut 3 bases from V and 4 bases from J, with 13 bases between. TCRdb reprocessed the PCR reads via MiXCR. The repertoire consists of approximately 17,000 clones, with more than 20% occurring once and the leading ten covering 9.5% to 13%. This clone was seen ten or more times. V and J are TRBV4-1 and TRBJ2-6; D is perhaps TRBD1 (6 bases). Material: blood. The TCR was taken from a male donor with papillary thyroid cancer or a benign thyroid nodule (not recorded which). Some clones in this sample may be carry-over from other donors' samples. CDR3 coding DNA: TGCGCCAGCAGCCACCCGACAGGATCAGGGGCCAACGTCCTGACTTTC. Residues: CASSHPTGSGANVLTF.